This T cell receptor beta chain was found in a study of T-cell memory formation after mild COVID-19. The study's findings and limits: Whereas later expanders leaned CD4+, clones contracting day 15 to 85 showed a balanced CD4/CD8 makeup.

This clonotype has more than one count but fewer than ten. Its antigen is as yet unknown. TCRdb re-called the 5' RACE reads through MiXCR, storing one row per CDR3 protein. This table holds around 530,000 distinct CDR3 sequences, 20% to 25% found once. The germline gives CDR1 MNHEY, CDR2 SVGAGI. The V end was cut by 6 bases, the J end by 5 bases, with 10 bases between. The CDR3 covers 12 residues. Sequencing input: PBMCs or a T cell subset sorted from them (not recorded which). The receptor's source is an adult woman who had mild COVID-19 (a few samples of this study predate the infection). Cell type and time point are not known. The V and J genes are TRBV6-5 and TRBJ1-1, with D possibly matching TRBD1 (5 bases). The CDR3 here is CASSTTGTEAFF. CDR3 nucleotides: TGTGCCAGCAGCACAACAGGAACTGAAGCTTTCTTT.